This TCR beta chain was captured in a study of cytomegalovirus exposure and HLA in healthy donors. General study results and limits: Highly shared variants forming one cluster were likely a sequencing artifact. Follow-up analysis seemed to connect common viral pathogens with several of the most significant clusters identified. In vitro work confirmed that a few CMV-associated chains recognize CMV antigens.

Details on this clone: Its cognate antigen is unknown.

The CDR3 runs 13 residues. CDR1 and CDR2 (germline): MNHEY, SVGAGI. The V end lost 2 bases, the J end lost 6 bases, and 11 bases lay between the germline ends. PCR involved 60 Vbeta and 13 Jbeta primers. How the authors handled the data: Counted up in a later analysis, unique TCR beta chains came to 65 million to 100 million, with some 11 million shared. The data were produced by immunoSEQ multiplex PCR, yet TCRdb's version contains in-frame clones alone and is incomplete. D and trimming come from the DNA, and the V and J calls and clone size come from that table. This table holds about 92,000 clones, 80% to 90% found once.

The rearrangement links TRBV6-5 to TRBJ2-7; TRBD1 is a possible D gene (6 bases). The sequenced material came from PBMCs. The clonotype was recovered from a woman under 30 in good health and CMV-seropositive. CDR3 amino acids: CASSYTGWGEQYF. The CDR3 bases are TGTGCCAGCAGTTACACAGGGTGGGGCGAGCAGTACTTC.